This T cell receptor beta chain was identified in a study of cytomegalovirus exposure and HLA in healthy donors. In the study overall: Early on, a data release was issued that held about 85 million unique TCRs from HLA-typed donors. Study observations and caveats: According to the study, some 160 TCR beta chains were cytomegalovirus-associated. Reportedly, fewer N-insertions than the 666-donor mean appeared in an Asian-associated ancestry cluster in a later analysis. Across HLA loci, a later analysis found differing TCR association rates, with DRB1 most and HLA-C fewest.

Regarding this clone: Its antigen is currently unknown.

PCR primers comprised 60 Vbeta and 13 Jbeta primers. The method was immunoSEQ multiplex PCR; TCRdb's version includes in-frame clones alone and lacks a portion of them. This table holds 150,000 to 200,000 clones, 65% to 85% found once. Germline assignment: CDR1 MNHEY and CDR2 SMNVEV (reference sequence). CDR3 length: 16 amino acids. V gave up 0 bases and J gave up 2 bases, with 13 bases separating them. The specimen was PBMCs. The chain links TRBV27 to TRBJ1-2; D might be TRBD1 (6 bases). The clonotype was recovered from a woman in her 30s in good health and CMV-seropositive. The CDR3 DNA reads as TGTGCCAGCAGTTTATCCGCGACAGGAATAAACTATGGCTACACCTTC. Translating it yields CASSLSATGINYGYTF.